This entry lists 26 T cell receptor beta chains sequenced from one sample in a study of T-cell reconstitution after alpha-beta-depleted transplantation in children. Preparation of the TCRbeta library involved a method that used unique molecular identifiers. TCRdb reprocessed the PCR reads with MiXCR, giving one entry per CDR3 protein. The sample carries around 250,000 distinct CDR3 sequences, 6.5% to 10% recorded once. The sequencing here drew on PBMCs, mostly from graft donor cells, taken 180 days after TCRalphabeta/CD19-depleted stem cell transplant. The origin of the receptors is a male patient younger than 18 who had a stem cell transplant for acute lymphoblastic leukemia, so the T cells may come from the graft donor.

This clonotype was observed many times. The V gene is TRBV3-1, the J gene TRBJ2-1; D is uncertain. The CDR3 covers 16 residues. V was trimmed by 2 bases and J by 9 bases, leaving 20 bases between them. Germline V gene lookup returns CDR1 LGHDT and CDR2 YNNKEL (reference sequence). The DNA for the CDR3 is TGTGCCAGCAGCCAAATTACCCTAGGAGAGTCTGGTGAGCAGTTCTTC. Translation gives CASSQITLGESGEQFF.

The table lists this clonotype with many counts. This rearrangement joins TRBV5-1 to TRBJ1-3, with a tentative D call TRBD1 (6 bases). Germline V gives CDR1 SGHRS, CDR2 YFSETQ. V shed 4 bases and J shed 0 bases, with 11 bases lying between them. The CDR3 sequence is 15 residues long. The CDR3 nucleotides read TGCGCCAGCAGCACCACAGGGTTCTCTGGAAACACCATATATTTT. Its protein is CASSTTGFSGNTIYF.

This clonotype was seen repeatedly, ten times or more. The chain employs TRBV12-3 or TRBV12-4 and TRBJ2-7; TRBD2 matches 12 bases. V lost 3 bases and J lost 1; bases outside the gene matches: 10. The CDR3 loop spans 18 amino acids. CDR3 coding DNA: TGTGCCAGCAGTTTCCGTGGACTAGCGGGGATCGGTTCCTACGAGCAGTACTTC. The encoded protein is CASSFRGLAGIGSYEQYF.

This clonotype was counted ten times or more. The chain has TRBV5-1 and TRBJ2-1, with TRBD2 matching over 10 bases. The CDR3 extends over 16 amino acids. J gave up 5 bases and V 0 bases, and 5 bases lay outside the gene matches. Germline values: CDR1 SGHRS, CDR2 YFSETQ. For the CDR3, the DNA is TGCGCCAGCAGCTTGGTAAGCGGGAGGGCCGACAATGAGCAGTTCTTC. Translation: CASSLVSGRADNEQFF.

This clonotype has ten or more counts. The J gene is TRBJ2-2, the V gene TRBV7-7, with 11 positions matching TRBD2. Germline-derived CDR1 and CDR2 are SSHAT and FNYEAQ (reference sequence). This CDR3 comprises 14 residues. Trimming took 5 bases from V and 6 from J; bases not matched to a gene: 2. CDR3 region: CASSKTSGAGELFF. The CDR3, as DNA: TGTGCCAGCAGCAAGACTAGCGGGGCCGGGGAGCTGTTTTTT.

This clonotype has at least ten counts. This rearrangement joins TRBV7-6 to TRBJ2-3, with 9 bases matching TRBD1. The CDR3 loop spans 16 amino acids. Trimming took 1 base from V and 4 from J; bases not matched to a gene: 6. Germline CDR1 and CDR2: SGHVS and FNYEAQ. The CDR3 bases are TGTGCCAGCAGCTTAGGCCGGGACAGGGCTCCAGATACGCAGTATTTT. Translation: CASSLGRDRAPDTQYF.

This clonotype was seen ten or more times. The rearrangement links TRBV27 to TRBJ2-1, with 7 bases matching TRBD1. This CDR3 spans 17 amino acids. Germline lookup yields CDR1 MNHEY and CDR2 SMNVEV (reference sequence). After removal of 7 bases from V and 0 bases from J, the junction contained 12 bases not matched to a gene. The CDR3, as DNA: TGTGCCAGCACCGACAGGGTGGGTTGGCACTCCTACAATGAGCAGTTCTTC. This translates into CASTDRVGWHSYNEQFF.

This clonotype has at least ten counts. The rearrangement joins TRBV20-1 to TRBJ1-1, with D maybe TRBD1 (6 bases). CDR3 length: 12 residues. Germline CDR1 and CDR2: DFQATT and SNEGSKA (reference sequence). The ends were cut back, 7 bases at V and 1 base at J, with 10 bases in the middle. For the CDR3, the DNA is TGCAGTGGGGGGACATCGAACACTGAAGCTTTCTTT. This translates into CSGGTSNTEAFF.

This clonotype has ten or more counts. The rearrangement uses TRBV14 and TRBJ2-2; D is ambiguous. There are 13 residues in the CDR3. Germline V gene data show CDR1 as SGHDN and CDR2 as FVKESK. V was clipped by 6 bases and J by 0 bases, with 5 bases between them. Written as DNA, the CDR3 is TGTGCCAGCAGGCAGCCGAACACCGGGGAGCTGTTTTTT. It codes for CASRQPNTGELFF.

This clonotype was seen ten or more times. The J gene is TRBJ2-5, the V gene TRBV28; no reliable D call. V was clipped by 6 bases and J by 5 bases, with 13 bases between them. In germline, CDR1 is MDHEN, CDR2 SYDVKM. The CDR3 loop spans 13 amino acids. The DNA for the CDR3 is TGTGCCAGCAGCTTCTCCCTATGGGAGACCCAGTACTTC. Protein product: CASSFSLWETQYF.

This clonotype was counted ten times or more. The J gene is TRBJ1-2, the V gene TRBV5-5, with D tentatively TRBD1 (6 bases). Germline loops: CDR1 SGHKS, CDR2 YYEKEE (reference sequence). This CDR3 spans 13 amino acids. Trimming pared 3 bases from V and 4 bases from J, leaving 10 bases between. The CDR3 here is CASSSQGFYGYTF. CDR3 DNA: TGTGCCAGCAGCTCACAGGGCTTCTATGGCTACACCTTC.

There are many counts of this clonotype. V usage is TRBV28 and J usage is TRBJ2-3; 9 positions agree with TRBD1. Trimming took 4 bases from V and 4 from J; bases not matched to a gene: 6. The CDR3 is made up of 15 amino acids. From germline, CDR1 is MDHEN and CDR2 SYDVKM. The CDR3 DNA is TGTGCCAGCAGTTCCCCGGGACAGGGCGCAGATACGCAGTATTTT. Translated, it gives CASSSPGQGADTQYF.

The rearrangement uses TRBV23-1 and TRBJ2-7; D is undetermined. TRBV23-1 is an ORF, with its function uncertain. This CDR3 is 16 amino acids long. V was pared by 8 bases and J by 2 bases, with 22 bases between. CDR3 in amino acids: CASLCGEERSTYEQYF. The CDR3, as DNA: TGCGCCAGCCTCTGTGGAGAGGAACGCAGCACCTACGAGCAGTACTTC.

The chain uses TRBV19 and TRBJ2-7; unclear D gene. Trimming stripped 5 bases from V and 3 bases from J, with 11 bases between. CDR1 and CDR2 (germline): LNHDA, SQIVND (reference sequence). This CDR3 is 13 amino acids long. CDR3 nucleotides: TGTGCCAGTAGTCCACAGATGCTCTACGAGCAGTACTTC. Amino acids: CASSPQMLYEQYF.

This clonotype was seen ten or more times. This chain connects TRBV6-1 to TRBJ2-2; D remains unclear. The CDR3 has 15 residues. Per the germline V gene, CDR1 is MNHNS and CDR2 is SASEGT. V was trimmed by 4 bases and J by 5 bases, leaving 14 bases between them. The CDR3 bases are TGTGCCAGCAGTGCCCGGGCCGCAGCAACCGGGGAGCTGTTTTTT. Translated: CASSARAAATGELFF.

In this sample, this clonotype turned up many times. V usage is TRBV12-3 or TRBV12-4 and J usage is TRBJ2-7; D is unresolved. CDR3 size: 14 residues. Between the trimmed V and J ends, which lost 5 bases and 1 base, there was a span of 12 bases. In nucleotides, the CDR3 is TGTGCCAGCAGTCCCTCGGGCCAGTCCTACGAGCAGTACTTC. It codes for CASSPSGQSYEQYF.

This clonotype was detected many times. V is TRBV5-1 and J is TRBJ2-3; maybe TRBD2 (5 bases). Trimming shortened V by 5 bases and J by 6 bases, and 13 bases separated the two germline ends. The germline V gene encodes CDR1 SGHRS and CDR2 YFSETQ. CDR3 length: 13 amino acids. The CDR3 coding sequence is TGCGCCAGCAGTCACCAGCCGGGGGATACGCAGTATTTT. It encodes CASSHQPGDTQYF.

V gene TRBV6-2 or TRBV6-3 combines with J gene TRBJ1-5; a possible D gene is TRBD1 (5 bases). V lost 7 bases and J lost 8, with 12 bases in between. Per germline, CDR1 MNHEY and CDR2 SVGEGT. The CDR3 has 12 residues. CDR3 nucleotide sequence: TGTGCCAGCAAACGAGCGGGGGAGCCCCAGCATTTT. It specifies CASKRAGEPQHF.

The chain has TRBV28 and TRBJ2-1; D remains ambiguous. CDR1 is MDHEN and CDR2 is SYDVKM in the germline V gene. V lost 2 bases and J lost 0, with 8 bases in between. This CDR3 has 15 residues. CDR3 sequence reads: CASSLSESSYNEQFF. In DNA form, the CDR3 reads TGTGCCAGCAGTTTAAGCGAGTCCTCCTACAATGAGCAGTTCTTC. Looking up the rest from reference TRBV28 and TRBJ2-1 gives the full variable domain: DVKVTQSSRYLVKRTGEKVFLECVQDMDHENMFWYRQDPGLGLRLIYFSYDVKMKEKGDIPEGYSVSREKKERFSLILESASTNQTSMYLCASSLSESSYNEQFFGPGTRLTVL.

This clonotype came up many times. CDR3 loop: CASSNKGLAGPIYEQYF. CDR3 in DNA: TGTGCCAGTAGTAATAAGGGACTAGCGGGACCGATCTACGAGCAGTACTTC. The chain links TRBV19 to TRBJ2-7; TRBD2 matches at 13 bases. Germline loops: CDR1 LNHDA, CDR2 SQIVND (reference sequence). This CDR3 is 17 amino acids long. The V and J ends lost 4 bases and 3 bases, in that order; junction bases with no gene match: 9.

In this sample, this clonotype turned up many times. The gene calls are TRBV10-3 and TRBJ2-7; maybe TRBD1 (5 bases). Trimming pared 6 bases from V and 7 bases from J, leaving 13 bases between. CDR1 is ENHRY, CDR2 SYGVKD, per germline. The CDR3 runs to 12 residues. The CDR3 loop reads CAIRRPGLEQYF. In DNA, the CDR3 is TGTGCCATCAGGAGACCAGGGCTGGAGCAGTACTTC.

About this clonotype: This may be a read error: a much more frequent sequence differs by one nucleotide. The genes are TRBV12-3 or TRBV12-4 and TRBJ1-5; 7 bases align to TRBD1. This CDR3 has 16 residues. CDR3 DNA: TGTGCCGGCAGTTTAAAAAGGGGGACAGACAATCAGCCCCAGCATTTT. Its protein product is CAGSLKRGTDNQPQHF.

This clonotype came up many times. This sequence joins TRBV5-4 and TRBJ1-1, with D unclear. Trimming took 2 bases from V and 5 from J, leaving 10 bases between them. The CDR3 is 13 residues long. The V gene's germline CDR1 is SGHNT and CDR2 YYREEE (reference sequence). The CDR3 nucleotides read TGTGCCAGCAGCTTTGGGATCGGGACTGAAGCTTTCTTT. This gives the protein CASSFGIGTEAFF.

This clonotype was observed many times. This chain connects TRBV5-5 to TRBJ2-5; TRBD2 might be the D (5 bases). Deletions cut 1 base from V and 4 bases from J, with 8 bases between. Germline loops: CDR1 SGHKS, CDR2 YYEKEE (reference sequence). This CDR3 contains 13 residues. The chain's CDR3 is CASSLPGIETQYF. Here the CDR3 DNA reads TGTGCCAGCAGCTTGCCCGGGATAGAGACCCAGTACTTC.

The chain is built from TRBV12-3 or TRBV12-4 and TRBJ2-3; TRBD2 matches at 11 bases. The CDR3 has 19 amino acids. Germline trimming cut 10 bases from V and 1 base from J; bases unmatched to any gene: 19. Here the CDR3 reads CAISPFGLAGGLRTDTQYF. CDR3 DNA sequence: TGTGCCATCTCCCCGTTTGGGCTAGCGGGGGGACTCCGCACAGATACGCAGTATTTT.

The table lists this clonotype with many counts. CDR3 loop: CASSLGPLGGNEQFF. The CDR3 DNA reads as TGTGCCAGCAGCTTGGGGCCACTAGGAGGCAATGAGCAGTTCTTC. This chain joins TRBV5-6 and TRBJ2-1; tentative D call: TRBD2 (5 bases). From germline, CDR1 is SGHDT and CDR2 YYEEEE. The CDR3 extends over 15 amino acids. With 0 bases removed from V and 6 bases from J, the gap between germline ends came to 13 bases.